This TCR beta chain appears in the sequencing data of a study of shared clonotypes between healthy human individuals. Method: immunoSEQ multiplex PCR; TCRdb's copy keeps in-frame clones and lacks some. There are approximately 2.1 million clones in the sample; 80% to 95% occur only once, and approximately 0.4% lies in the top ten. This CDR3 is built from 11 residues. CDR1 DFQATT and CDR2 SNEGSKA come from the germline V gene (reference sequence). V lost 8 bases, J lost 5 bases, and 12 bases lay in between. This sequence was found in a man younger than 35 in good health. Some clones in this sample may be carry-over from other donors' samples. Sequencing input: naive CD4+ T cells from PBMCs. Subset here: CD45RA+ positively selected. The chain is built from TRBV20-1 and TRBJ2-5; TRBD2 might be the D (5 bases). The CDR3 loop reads CSSNEGETQYF. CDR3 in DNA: TGCAGTTCAAACGAGGGTGAGACCCAGTACTTC.